A selection of T cell receptor beta chains follows, all from one sample in a study of blood T cell repertoires in COVID-19. The method was immunoSEQ multiplex PCR; TCRdb's version includes in-frame clones alone and lacks a portion of them. The sample contains about 90,000 clones, about 81% of which appear only once. Sequencing input: peripheral blood. The receptors originated from a human donor in a cohort sampled during active COVID-19. Each CDR3 is given with its conserved first and last residue. D genes are given only for firm matches. Only some rows state a clone size, as once, few, many or a class for expanded clones.

TRBV5-1	TRBD1	TRBJ2-3	-	TGCGCCAGCAGCGATCCACAGGGGCCAGATACGCAGTATTTT	CASSDPQGPDTQYF
TRBV20-1	TRBD2	TRBJ2-3	-	TGCAGTGCTAGTTCCCAGCGGGGGGCCCTAGATACGCAGTATTTT	CSASSQRGALDTQYF
TRBV5-1	-	TRBJ2-3	-	TGCGCCAGCAGCCCGCGTGGGGCTAGGAACGTCAGAAATACGCAGTATTTT	CASSPRGARNVRNTQYF
TRBV5-1	-	TRBJ2-3	-	TGCGCCAGTCGATCCGGCTCCCTAGCGATGGGAGATACGCAGTATTTT	CASRSGSLAMGDTQYF
TRBV6-1	-	TRBJ2-7	-	TGTGCCAGCAGTGACCTCTACGAGCAGTACTTC	CASSDLYEQYF
TRBV18	TRBD1	TRBJ1-5	-	TGTGCCAGCTCACCAACAGGGACAGGGGTTAGCAATCAGCCCCAGCATTTT	CASSPTGTGVSNQPQHF
TRBV7-2	TRBD2	TRBJ2-1	-	TGTGCCAGCAGCTTAGGCGGGGGGAACAATGAGCAGTTCTTC	CASSLGGGNNEQFF
TRBV28	-	TRBJ1-2	few	TGTGCCAGCAGCCCTGGGGGGGGCACCGCGAACTATGGCTACACCTTC	CASSPGGGTANYGYTF
TRBV5-1	-	TRBJ2-5	once	TGCGCCAGCAGCTCGCAGAACCAAGAGACCCAGTACTTC	CASSSQNQETQYF
TRBV6-5	-	TRBJ2-5	-	TGTGCCAGCAGTCCGACTAGGCAAGAGACCCAGTACTTC	CASSPTRQETQYF
TRBV6-5	TRBD1	TRBJ2-5	-	TGTGCCAGCATCGTCCCAGGGGGAGAGACCCAGTACTTC	CASIVPGGETQYF
TRBV7-2	-	TRBJ1-1	-	TGTGCCAGCAGCTTGGCTCCCACTGAAGCTTTCTTT	CASSLAPTEAFF
TRBV6-6	TRBD1	TRBJ1-2	-	TGTGCCAGCATACCCCCCCAGACAGGGGTCGGCGGCTACACCTTC	CASIPPQTGVGGYTF
TRBV10-3	TRBD1	TRBJ1-2	-	TGTGCCAGCAGGACAGGGACCGACTATGGCTACACCTTC	CASRTGTDYGYTF
TRBV28	TRBD1	TRBJ1-3	-	TGTGCCAGCAGTTTATACGGGACAGGGCTAGGAAACACCATATATTTT	CASSLYGTGLGNTIYF
TRBV19	-	TRBJ2-5	once	TGTGCCAGTAGTGCCGGTCTAGGTGAGACCCAGTACTTC	CASSAGLGETQYF
TRBV4-1	-	TRBJ1-1	-	TGCGCCAGCAGCCAGTTCCGGGATTACACTGAAGCTTTCTTT	CASSQFRDYTEAFF
TRBV11-2	-	TRBJ2-1	once	TGTGCCAGCAGAACGACTAGAGACAATGAGCAGTTCTTC	CASRTTRDNEQFF